These 23 T cell receptor beta chains originate from one sample sequenced in a study of T cells in Graves' hyperthyroidism and ophthalmopathy. Authors of the study amplified TCR beta CDR3 regions from RNA transcripts. The TCR CDR3 first-round RT-PCR relied on the HTBI primer set. TCRdb fed the multiplex PCR reads into MiXCR, producing one record per CDR3 protein. The data contain roughly 580,000 distinct CDR3 sequences, about half of them seen just once; the ten biggest clones take up 8.2%. Sample: peripheral blood or thyroid tissue (not recorded which). These receptors were taken from a woman aged 18 to 35 with Graves' hyperthyroidism.

This clonotype was seen ten or more times. This rearrangement joins TRBV20-1 to TRBJ2-5, with no clear D. Germline assignment: CDR1 DFQATT and CDR2 SNEGSKA (reference sequence). Between the trimmed V and J ends, which lost 6 bases and 7 bases, there was a span of 12 bases. The CDR3 covers 11 residues. The CDR3 coding sequence is TGCAGTGCCGCGAACCCCGGGACCCAGTACTTC. Translated, it gives CSAANPGTQYF.

A word on this clonotype: The CDR3 end shows no conserved phenylalanine or tryptophan, and so a read error is likely. The DNA is omitted, as the CDR3 cannot be located on it reliably, and the CDR3 follows TCRdb's listing. This rearrangement joins TRBV7-3 to TRBJ2-2. The germline CDR1 and CDR2 sequences are SGHTA and FQGTGA. Inclusive of both ends, the CDR3 amounts to 15 amino acids. The CDR3 spells CASSQVWTEHRGAVV.

Concerning this clonotype: Compared with germline, one end of the junction differs, possibly owing to a read error. J is TRBJ1-6 and V is TRBV25-1, with D maybe TRBD1 (6 bases). The germline V gene has CDR1 MGHDK and CDR2 SYGVNS. The CDR3 length is 16 residues. CDR3 amino acids: CTSRVGKGGYNSPLHF. CDR3 DNA sequence: TGTACCAGCAGAGTGGGTAAAGGGGGCTATAATTCACCCCTCCACTTT. The full variable domain, with the rest looked up from reference TRBV25-1 and TRBJ1-6, is EADIYQTPRYLVIGTGKKITLECSQTMGHDKMYWYQQDPGMELHLIHYSYGVNSTEKGDLSSESTVSRIRTEHFPLTLESARPSHTSQYLCTSRVGKGGYNSPLHFGNGTRLTVT.

This chain joins TRBV6-1 and TRBJ2-2, with a weak D call TRBD1 (5 bases). The CDR3 is 15 residues long. Germline V gene sequence: CDR1 MNHNS, CDR2 SASEGT. The V end lost 7 bases, the J end lost 2 bases, and 14 bases lay between the germline ends. The CDR3 DNA follows: TGTGCCAGCATCTCTGACAGAGAAAACACCGGGGAGCTGTTTTTT. Protein: CASISDRENTGELFF.

The sample holds many counts of this clonotype. The V gene is TRBV15, the J gene TRBJ1-1; D uncertain. Trimming took 5 bases from V and 4 from J, leaving 11 bases between them. Germline CDR1 is LNHNV and CDR2 is YYDKDF (reference sequence). This CDR3 comprises 13 residues. CDR3 in DNA: TGTGCCACCAGCGCCATAGGGTTCACTGAAGCTTTCTTT. Translated: CATSAIGFTEAFF. The whole variable domain, filled in from reference TRBV15 and TRBJ1-1, reads DAMVIQNPRYQVTQFGKPVTLSCSQTLNHNVMYWYQQKSSQAPKLLFHYYDKDFNNEADTPDNFQSRRPNTSFCFLDIRSPGLGDTAMYLCATSAIGFTEAFFGQGTRLTVV.

This clonotype was seen a few times. The rearrangement joins TRBV9 to TRBJ2-6; TRBD2 might be the D (5 bases). The CDR3 has 16 residues. Germline values: CDR1 SGDLS, CDR2 YYNGEE. V was shortened by 2 bases and J by 0 bases, with 9 bases between the two germline ends. CDR3 DNA: TGTGCCAGCAGCGTGAGGGCCGACTCTGGGGCCAACGTCCTGACTTTC. Protein: CASSVRADSGANVLTF.

This chain joins TRBV3-1 and TRBJ1-2; D is ambiguous. V was shortened by 6 bases and J by 4 bases, with 12 bases between the two germline ends. The CDR3 has 13 residues. The germline CDR1 and CDR2 sequences are LGHDT and YNNKEL (reference sequence). DNA for the CDR3: TGTGCCAGCAGGAAGGACGGACTCTATGGCTACACCTTC. Protein: CASRKDGLYGYTF.

CDR3 protein: CASSLDYGQTDTQYF. Written as DNA, the CDR3 is TGTGCCAGCAGCCTGGACTACGGTCAGACAGATACGCAGTATTTT. The chain couples TRBV7-9 to TRBJ2-3, with D tentatively TRBD2 (6 bases). CDR1 and CDR2 (germline): SEHNR, FQNEAQ (reference sequence). The V and J ends lost 5 bases and 3 bases respectively, with 15 bases between them. The CDR3 length is 15 residues.

This clonotype has only a few counts. The V and J genes are TRBV7-9 and TRBJ2-7; D call uncertain. The CDR3 spans 11 residues. V lost 3 bases, J lost 4 bases, and 4 bases lay in between. Germline V lookup: CDR1 SEHNR, CDR2 FQNEAQ (reference sequence). This chain's CDR3 is CASSFRYEQYF. The CDR3 DNA is TGTGCCAGCAGCTTCCGGTACGAGCAGTACTTC.

This clonotype has ten or more counts. The rearrangement joins TRBV24-1 to TRBJ1-2; D is perhaps TRBD1 (5 bases). V was shortened by 5 bases and J by 4 bases, with 13 bases between the two germline ends. From germline, CDR1 is KGHDR and CDR2 SFDVKD. The CDR3 is 14 residues long. Written as DNA, the CDR3 is TGTGCCACCAGTGTCGGAGGGGAGAGCTATGGCTACACCTTC. Amino acids: CATSVGGESYGYTF.

Ten or more counts support this clonotype. CDR3 sequence reads: CASRQGADGYGYTF. The CDR3 DNA reads as TGTGCCAGCAGACAGGGGGCTGATGGCTATGGCTACACCTTC. The rearrangement uses TRBV12-3 or TRBV12-4 and TRBJ1-2; 9 nucleotides line up with TRBD1. This CDR3 is 14 amino acids long. The junction had 6 bases not matched to a gene; V was cut back by 6 bases and J by 4 bases.

This rearrangement joins TRBV2 to TRBJ2-3; D not resolved. This CDR3 spans 14 amino acids. The ends were cut back, 3 bases at V and 4 bases at J, with 11 bases in the middle. Germline CDR1 SNHLY, CDR2 FYNNEI. Here the CDR3 reads CASSDSSEADTQYF. The CDR3 DNA follows: TGTGCCAGCAGTGACTCGAGTGAGGCAGATACGCAGTATTTT.

This chain joins TRBV29-1 and TRBJ2-5; D remains unclear. The J call may be faulty, since TRBJ2-1 better matches the DNA end. The germline gives CDR1 SQVTM, CDR2 ANQGSEA. CDR3 length: 11 amino acids. In nucleotides, the CDR3 is TGCAGCGTTGATGGGATCAATGAGCAGTTCTTC. This codes for CSVDGINEQFF.

This clonotype was counted once. This chain connects TRBV2 to TRBJ1-5; 9 positions agree with TRBD1. Germline V CDR1 and CDR2: SNHLY, FYNNEI. The CDR3 totals 12 residues. V shed 7 bases, J shed 14 bases, and the junction held 9 bases outside the gene matches. The CDR3 loop is CASNGQGSPEHF. CDR3 DNA: TGTGCCAGCAATGGACAGGGGAGTCCCGAGCATTTT.

Concerning this clonotype itself: Lacking the conserved final phenylalanine or tryptophan, this CDR3 likely reflects a read error. Because the CDR3's place on the DNA is in doubt, the DNA is left out and the CDR3 is given as listed by TCRdb. J is TRBJ1-2 and V is TRBV5-5; no check of the table's D call, TRBD1, against the DNA was made. In germline, CDR1 is SGHKS, CDR2 YYEKEE (reference sequence). The CDR3 is made up of 14 amino acids, end residues included. CDR3 sequence: CASSVPVVYMATQS.

Remarks on this clonotype: Being one base from a much bigger clone, this may be a read error. V usage is TRBV10-2 and J usage is TRBJ1-2, with D unclear. The ends were cut back, 7 bases at V and 5 bases at J, with 14 bases in the middle. The CDR3 runs 13 residues. CDR1 is WSHSY and CDR2 is SAAADI in the germline V gene. The CDR3 is CASNRGALYGYTF. The DNA for the CDR3 is TGCGCCAGCAACCGGGGTGCTCTTTATGGCTACACCTTC.

The V and J genes are TRBV24-1 and TRBJ1-2, with 7 bases aligning to TRBD1. The CDR3 runs to 12 residues. With 4 bases clipped from V and 11 bases from J, the junction kept 6 bases outside the gene matches. Germline V gives CDR1 KGHDR, CDR2 SFDVKD. CDR3: CATSEGTAGYTF. For the CDR3, the DNA is TGTGCCACCAGTGAAGGGACAGCGGGGTACACCTTC.

The rearrangement joins TRBV20-1 to TRBJ1-6; TRBD1 aligns across 9 bases. CDR1 DFQATT and CDR2 SNEGSKA come from the germline V gene (reference sequence). The CDR3 extends over 13 amino acids. With 3 bases clipped from V and 7 bases from J, the junction kept 1 base outside the gene matches. DNA for the CDR3: TGCAGTGCTAGGGGGACAGGGAATTCACCCCTCCACTTT. Its translation: CSARGTGNSPLHF.

The V gene is TRBV2, the J gene TRBJ2-5; D is possibly TRBD1 or TRBD2 (6 bases each). Trimming cost V 2 bases and J 1 base, with 17 bases left between them. The CDR3 totals 17 residues. In germline, CDR1 is SNHLY, CDR2 FYNNEI. The CDR3 loop is CASSEIRRGRAQETQYF. In nucleotides, the CDR3 is TGTGCCAGCAGTGAAATTCGCCGGGGGCGCGCCCAAGAGACCCAGTACTTC.

This clonotype was observed a few times. This chain joins TRBV7-9 and TRBJ2-7, with D perhaps TRBD1 or TRBD2 (6 bases each). Trimming took off 5 bases at V and 7 bases at J, with 15 bases between the two ends. The CDR3 length is 13 residues. Germline assignment: CDR1 SEHNR and CDR2 FQNEAQ (reference sequence). CDR3: CASSGGLGNEQYF. DNA for the CDR3: TGTGCCAGCAGCGGGGGGCTTGGGAATGAGCAGTACTTC.

This clonotype was detected only a few times. The chain combines TRBV7-2 with TRBJ2-5; tentatively, D is TRBD2 (6 bases). This CDR3 spans 15 amino acids. Per germline, CDR1 SGHTA and CDR2 FQGNSA. Deletions cut 3 bases from V and 5 bases from J, with 16 bases between. CDR3 coding DNA: TGTGCCAGCAGCTTGATTACTAGCTATAAGGAGACCCAGTACTTC. This encodes CASSLITSYKETQYF.

This clonotype was found a few times. This rearrangement joins TRBV20-1 to TRBJ2-7; D may be TRBD2 (5 bases). Trimming cost V 6 bases and J 3 bases, with 9 bases left between them. Germline CDR1 reads DFQATT; CDR2 reads SNEGSKA (reference sequence). The CDR3 runs to 11 residues. The CDR3 protein is CSARLNYEQYF. The CDR3 DNA reads TGCAGTGCGAGACTAAACTACGAGCAGTACTTC.

As to this clonotype: A much larger clone differs from this one at a single base, so this may be a read error. The V and J genes are TRBV11-2 and TRBJ2-5; no reliable D call. Per the germline V gene, CDR1 is SGHAT and CDR2 is FQNNGV. The CDR3 runs 16 residues. The CDR3 spells CASGLLPPRYEETQYF. CDR3 bases: TGTGCCAGCGGCTTATTGCCACCGAGATACGAAGAGACCCAGTACTTC. The full variable domain, its missing parts supplied by reference TRBV11-2 and TRBJ2-5, is EAGVAQSPRYKIIEKRQSVAFWCNPISGHATLYWYQQILGQGPKLLIQFQNNGVVDDSQLPKDRFSAERLKGVDSTLKIQPAKLEDSAVYLCASGLLPPRYEETQYFGPGTRLLVL.